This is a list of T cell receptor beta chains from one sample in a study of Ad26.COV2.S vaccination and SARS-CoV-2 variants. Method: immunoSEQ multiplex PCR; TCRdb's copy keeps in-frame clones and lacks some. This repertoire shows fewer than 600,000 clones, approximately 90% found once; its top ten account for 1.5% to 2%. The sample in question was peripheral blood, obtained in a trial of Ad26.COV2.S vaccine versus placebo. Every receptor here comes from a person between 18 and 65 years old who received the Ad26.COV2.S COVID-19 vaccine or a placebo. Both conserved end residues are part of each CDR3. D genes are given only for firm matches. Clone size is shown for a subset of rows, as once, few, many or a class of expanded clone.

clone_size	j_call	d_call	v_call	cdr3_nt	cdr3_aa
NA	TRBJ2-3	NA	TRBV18	TGTGCCAGCTCACCAACGAGCACAGATACGCAGTATTTT	CASSPTSTDTQYF
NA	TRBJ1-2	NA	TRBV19	TGTGCCAGTAGTTCCAGGGGCTATGGCTACACCTTC	CASSSRGYGYTF
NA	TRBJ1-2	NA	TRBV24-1	TGTGCCACCAGTGACCGCCATGGAGACAGACCTGGGGAAGTACAGTCAGATGGCTACACCTTC	CATSDRHGDRPGEVQSDGYTF
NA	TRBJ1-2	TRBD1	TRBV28	TGTGCCAGCAGCCCTTATGACAGGGCGGGTGGCTACACCTTC	CASSPYDRAGGYTF
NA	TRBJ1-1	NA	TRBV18	TGTGCCAGCTCACGGACCACAGGGATGAACACTGAAGCTTTCTTT	CASSRTTGMNTEAFF
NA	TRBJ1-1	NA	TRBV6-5	TGTGCCAGCAGTTACTTTGCGGCAGATGAAGCTTTCTTT	CASSYFAADEAFF
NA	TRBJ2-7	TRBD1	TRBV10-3	TGTGCCATCAGAAGTACAGGGGGCGGCGAGCAGTACTTC	CAIRSTGGGEQYF
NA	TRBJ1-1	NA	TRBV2	TGTGCCAGCAGTGGCGGGGTCCCAGAAGCTTTCTTT	CASSGGVPEAFF
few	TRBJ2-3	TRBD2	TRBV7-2	TGTGTAGGGACTAGCTCGTTGGGATTGGGAGATACGCAGTATTTT	CVGTSSLGLGDTQYF
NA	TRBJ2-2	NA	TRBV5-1	TGCGCCAGCAGCTTGGCGGTGGGGATCACCGGGGAGCTGTTTTTT	CASSLAVGITGELFF
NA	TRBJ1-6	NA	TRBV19	TGTGCCACCCGAACCCCGCGATCACCCCTCCACTTT	CATRTPRSPLHF
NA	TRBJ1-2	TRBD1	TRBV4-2	TGTGCCAGCAGCCCCCGGGACAGGCCTGGCTACACCTTC	CASSPRDRPGYTF
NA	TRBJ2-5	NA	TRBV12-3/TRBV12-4	TGTGCCAGCAGTTTAGGAGGGCTTGAGACCCAGTACTTC	CASSLGGLETQYF
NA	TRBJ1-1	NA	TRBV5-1	TGCGCCAGCAGCTTGAACCTGAACACTGAAGCTTTCTTT	CASSLNLNTEAFF
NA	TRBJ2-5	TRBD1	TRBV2	TGTGCCTCCCACAGGGGGTGGGGAGAGACCCAGTACTTC	CASHRGWGETQYF
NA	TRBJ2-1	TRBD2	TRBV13	TGTGCCAGCAGCCTAGGGGTCCTACTAGCGGGAGTAGGGAATGAGCAGTTCTTC	CASSLGVLLAGVGNEQFF
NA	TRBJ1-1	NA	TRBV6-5	TGTGCCAGCGCAAGACCCGGGACACCAATATTT	CASARPGTPIF
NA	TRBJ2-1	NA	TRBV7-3	TGTGCCAGCAGCTTAACGCCTCTTCAACATAACAATGAGCAGTTCTTC	CASSLTPLQHNNEQFF
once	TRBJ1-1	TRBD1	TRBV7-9	TGTGCCAGCAGCCCTCGGGACAGCACTGAAGCTTTCTTT	CASSPRDSTEAFF
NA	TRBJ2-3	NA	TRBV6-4	TGTGCCAGCAGTCCTAGTCTCACCGGGTCAGATACGCAGTATTTT	CASSPSLTGSDTQYF
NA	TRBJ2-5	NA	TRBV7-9	TGTGCCAGCAGCTTAACAGCCGGGAAAGAGACCCAGTACTTC	CASSLTAGKETQYF
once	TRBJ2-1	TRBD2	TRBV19	TGTGCCAGTAGCGGTAGCGGGAGGGCCGGCAATGAGCAGTTCTTC	CASSGSGRAGNEQFF
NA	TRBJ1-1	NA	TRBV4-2	TGTGCCAGCAGCCAGCCCGACAGAAACACTGAAGCTTTCTTT	CASSQPDRNTEAFF
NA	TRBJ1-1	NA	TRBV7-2	TGTGCCAGCAGCTTAGTACGACACCGTGAAGCTTTCTTT	CASSLVRHREAFF
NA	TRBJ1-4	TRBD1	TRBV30	TGTGCCTGGAGCAGGGGGGGGAGCGCTAATGAAAAACTGTTTTTT	CAWSRGGSANEKLFF
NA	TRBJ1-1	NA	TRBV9	TGTGCCAGCAGCGGAGGACAGACCACTGAAGCTTTCTTT	CASSGGQTTEAFF
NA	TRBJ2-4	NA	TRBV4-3	TGCGCCAGCAGCCAACTACAGGGAGCCAAAAACATTCAGTACTTC	CASSQLQGAKNIQYF
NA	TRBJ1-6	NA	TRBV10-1	TGCGCCAGCAGTGAATCTCGGACCCAGTCGCCCAAGAGCTCCTATAATTCACCCCTCCACTTT	CASSESRTQSPKSSYNSPLHF
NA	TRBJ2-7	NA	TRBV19	TGTGCCAGTAGTTCCGGGACAATCTACGAGCAGTACTTC	CASSSGTIYEQYF
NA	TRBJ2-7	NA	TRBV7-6	TGTGCCAGCAGCTTACGGCCCTACGAGCAGTACTTC	CASSLRPYEQYF
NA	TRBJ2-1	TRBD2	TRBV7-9	TGTGCCAGCAGCTTCACTAGCGGGGGACATGAGCAGTTCTTC	CASSFTSGGHEQFF
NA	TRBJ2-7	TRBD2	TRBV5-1	TGCGCCAGCAGCCCGGGGATAGCGGGATCAAGCTCCTACGAGCAGTACTTC	CASSPGIAGSSSYEQYF
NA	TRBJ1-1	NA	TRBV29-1	TGCAGCGTTGGCCAGGGTGAAGCTTTCTTT	CSVGQGEAFF
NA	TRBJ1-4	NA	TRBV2	TGTGCCAGCAGTGGTTCGACCGGAGGACTGTTTTTT	CASSGSTGGLFF
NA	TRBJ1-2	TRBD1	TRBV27	TGTGCCAGCAGTTTATCACGGACAGGGGCGGGCTACACCTTC	CASSLSRTGAGYTF
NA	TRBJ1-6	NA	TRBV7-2	TGTGCCAGCAGCTCCCCGGGGTCCGATTCACCCCTCCACTTT	CASSSPGSDSPLHF
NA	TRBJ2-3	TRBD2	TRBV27	TGTGCCAGCAGCCTAGCGGGAGGTCGGGGCACAGATACGCAGTATTTT	CASSLAGGRGTDTQYF
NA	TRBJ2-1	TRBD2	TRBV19	TGTGCCAGTAGTGACGGACTAGCGGGGGCCGGGAATGAGCAGTTCTTC	CASSDGLAGAGNEQFF
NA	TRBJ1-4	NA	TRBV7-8	TGTGCCAGCAGCGCAACGACCCCCCTGACGGCAACTAATGAAAAACTGTTTTTT	CASSATTPLTATNEKLFF